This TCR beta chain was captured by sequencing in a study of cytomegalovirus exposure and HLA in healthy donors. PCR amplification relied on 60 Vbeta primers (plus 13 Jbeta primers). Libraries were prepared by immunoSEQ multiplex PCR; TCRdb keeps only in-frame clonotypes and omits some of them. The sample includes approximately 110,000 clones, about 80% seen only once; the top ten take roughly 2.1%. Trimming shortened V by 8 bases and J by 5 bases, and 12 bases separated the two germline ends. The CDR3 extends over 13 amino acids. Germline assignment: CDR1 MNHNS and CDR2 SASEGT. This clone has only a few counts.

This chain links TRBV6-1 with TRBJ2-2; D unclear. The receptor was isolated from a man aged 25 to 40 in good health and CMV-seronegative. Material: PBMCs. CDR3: CASDKVETGELFF. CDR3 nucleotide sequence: TGTGCCAGCGACAAAGTTGAAACCGGGGAGCTGTTTTTT.